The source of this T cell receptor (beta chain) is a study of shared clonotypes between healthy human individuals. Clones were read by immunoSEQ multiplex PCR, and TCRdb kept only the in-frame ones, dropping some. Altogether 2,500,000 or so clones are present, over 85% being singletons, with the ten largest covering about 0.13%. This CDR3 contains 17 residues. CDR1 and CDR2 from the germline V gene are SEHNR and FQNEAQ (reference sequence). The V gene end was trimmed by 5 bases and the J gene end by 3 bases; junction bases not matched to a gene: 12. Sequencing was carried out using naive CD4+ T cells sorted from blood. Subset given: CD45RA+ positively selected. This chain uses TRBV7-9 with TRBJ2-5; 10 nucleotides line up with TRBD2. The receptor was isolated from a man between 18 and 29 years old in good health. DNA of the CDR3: TGTGCCAGCAGCCCGTCTGTCGGGCTAGCGGGGGAAGAGACCCAGTACTTC. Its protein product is CASSPSVGLAGEETQYF.